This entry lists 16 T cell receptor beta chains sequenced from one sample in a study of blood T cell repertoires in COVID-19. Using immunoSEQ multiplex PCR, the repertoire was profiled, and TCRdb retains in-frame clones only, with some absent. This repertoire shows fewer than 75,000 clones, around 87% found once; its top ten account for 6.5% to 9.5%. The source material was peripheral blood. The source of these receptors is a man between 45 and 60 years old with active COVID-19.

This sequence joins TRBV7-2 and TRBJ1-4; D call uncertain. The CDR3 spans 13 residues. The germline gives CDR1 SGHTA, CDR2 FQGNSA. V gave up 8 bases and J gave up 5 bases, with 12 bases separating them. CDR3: CASRRGSNEKLFF. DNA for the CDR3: TGTGCCAGCCGGCGAGGATCCAATGAAAAACTGTTTTTT.

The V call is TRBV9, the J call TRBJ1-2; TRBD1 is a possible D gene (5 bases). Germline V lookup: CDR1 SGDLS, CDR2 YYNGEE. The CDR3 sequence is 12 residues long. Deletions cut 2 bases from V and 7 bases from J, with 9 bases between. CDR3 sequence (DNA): TGTGCCAGCAGCGTTGGAGGGACTGGCTACACCTTC. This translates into CASSVGGTGYTF.

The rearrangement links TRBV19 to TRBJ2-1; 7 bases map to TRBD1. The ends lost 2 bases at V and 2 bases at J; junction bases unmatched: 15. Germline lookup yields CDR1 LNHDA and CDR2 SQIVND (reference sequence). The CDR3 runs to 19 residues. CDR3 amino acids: CASSIRFGMDRSTYNEQFF. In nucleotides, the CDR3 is TGTGCCAGTAGTATACGATTTGGGATGGACAGGTCAACCTACAATGAGCAGTTCTTC.

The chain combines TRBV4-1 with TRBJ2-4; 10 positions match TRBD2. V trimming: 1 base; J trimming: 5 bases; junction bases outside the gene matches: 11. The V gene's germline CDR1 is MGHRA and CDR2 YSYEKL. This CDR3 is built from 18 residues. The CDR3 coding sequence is TGCGCCAGCAGCCAAGTAAGCGGGGGGGCCGGGGGCCAAAACATTCAGTACTTC. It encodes CASSQVSGGAGGQNIQYF.

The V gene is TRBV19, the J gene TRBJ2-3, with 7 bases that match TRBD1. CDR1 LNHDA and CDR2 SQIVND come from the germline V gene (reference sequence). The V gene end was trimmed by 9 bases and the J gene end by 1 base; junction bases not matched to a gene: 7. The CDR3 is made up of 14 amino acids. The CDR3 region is CARRNDRGTDTQYF. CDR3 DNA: TGTGCCAGAAGGAATGACAGGGGCACAGATACGCAGTATTTT.

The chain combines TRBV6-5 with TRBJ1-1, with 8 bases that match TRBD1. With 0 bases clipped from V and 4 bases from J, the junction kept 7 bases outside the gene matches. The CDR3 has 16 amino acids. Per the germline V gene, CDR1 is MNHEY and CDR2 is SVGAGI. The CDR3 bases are TGTGCCAGCAGTTACTCAAGAACAGGGGGAGGCACTGAAGCTTTCTTT. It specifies CASSYSRTGGGTEAFF.

The CDR3 here is CASSEDRIYYEQYF. CDR3 in DNA: TGTGCCAGCAGTGAAGACAGGATCTACTACGAGCAGTACTTC. This chain uses TRBV6-1 with TRBJ2-7, with D perhaps matching TRBD1 (5 bases). This CDR3 has 14 amino acids. Trimming took off 1 base at V and 3 bases at J, with 10 bases between the two ends. Germline V gene data show CDR1 as MNHNS and CDR2 as SASEGT.

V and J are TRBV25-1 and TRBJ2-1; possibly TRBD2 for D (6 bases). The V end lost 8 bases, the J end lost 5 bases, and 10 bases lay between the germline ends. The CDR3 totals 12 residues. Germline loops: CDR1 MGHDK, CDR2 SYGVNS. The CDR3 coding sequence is TGTGCCAGCCGCGGGATTAACAATGAGCAGTTCTTC. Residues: CASRGINNEQFF.

CDR3 residues: CASSATDTDTQYF. The CDR3 nucleotides read TGTGCCAGCAGCGCGACAGACACAGATACGCAGTATTTT. The V gene is TRBV7-9, the J gene TRBJ2-3, with D perhaps matching TRBD1 (5 bases). Germline V gene data show CDR1 as SEHNR and CDR2 as FQNEAQ (reference sequence). This CDR3 is 13 amino acids long. Trimming took off 5 bases at V and 2 bases at J, with 8 bases between the two ends. The full variable domain, completed using reference TRBV7-9 and TRBJ2-3, is DTGVSQNPRHKITKRGQNVTFRCDPISEHNRLYWYRQTLGQGPEFLTYFQNEAQLEKSRLLSDRFSAERPKGSFSTLEIQRTEQGDSAMYLCASSATDTDTQYFGPGTRLTVL.

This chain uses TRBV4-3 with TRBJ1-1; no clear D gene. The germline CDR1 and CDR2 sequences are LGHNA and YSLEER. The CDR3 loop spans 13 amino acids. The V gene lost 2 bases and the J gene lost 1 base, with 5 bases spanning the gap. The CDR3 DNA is TGCGCCAGCAGCCAATCGGGGAACACTGAAGCTTTCTTT. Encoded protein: CASSQSGNTEAFF.

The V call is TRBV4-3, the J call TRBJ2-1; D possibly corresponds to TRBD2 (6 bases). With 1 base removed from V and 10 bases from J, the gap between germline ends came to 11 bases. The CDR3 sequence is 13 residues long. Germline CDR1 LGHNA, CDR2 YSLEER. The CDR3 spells CASSQAGEQEQFF. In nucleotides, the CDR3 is TGCGCCAGCAGCCAAGCGGGGGAACAGGAGCAGTTCTTC.

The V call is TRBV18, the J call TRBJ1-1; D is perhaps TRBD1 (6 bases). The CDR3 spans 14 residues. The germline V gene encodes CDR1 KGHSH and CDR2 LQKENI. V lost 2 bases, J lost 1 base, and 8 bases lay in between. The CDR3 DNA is TGTGCCAGCTCACCAAGGACAGAGAACACTGAAGCTTTCTTT. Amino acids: CASSPRTENTEAFF.

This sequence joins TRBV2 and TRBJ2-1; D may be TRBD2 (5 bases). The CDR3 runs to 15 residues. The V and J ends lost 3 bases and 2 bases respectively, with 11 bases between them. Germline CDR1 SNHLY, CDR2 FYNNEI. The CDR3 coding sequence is TGTGCCAGCAGTGAGATGGGAGTTGCCTACAATGAGCAGTTCTTC. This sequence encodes CASSEMGVAYNEQFF.

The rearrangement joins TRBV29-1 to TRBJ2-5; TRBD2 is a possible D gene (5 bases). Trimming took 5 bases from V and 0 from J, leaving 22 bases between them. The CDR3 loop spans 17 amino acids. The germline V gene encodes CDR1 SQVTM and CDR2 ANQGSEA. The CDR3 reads CSVQLFVASGYQETQYF. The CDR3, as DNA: TGCAGCGTTCAGTTATTTGTGGCATCGGGATACCAAGAGACCCAGTACTTC.

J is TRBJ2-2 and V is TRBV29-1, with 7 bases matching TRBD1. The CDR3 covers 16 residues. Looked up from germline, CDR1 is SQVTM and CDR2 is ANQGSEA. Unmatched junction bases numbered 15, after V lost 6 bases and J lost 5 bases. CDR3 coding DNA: TGCAGCGTCTCAGGCCGGCAGGGGGTATGGACCGGGGAGCTGTTTTTT. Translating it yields CSVSGRQGVWTGELFF.

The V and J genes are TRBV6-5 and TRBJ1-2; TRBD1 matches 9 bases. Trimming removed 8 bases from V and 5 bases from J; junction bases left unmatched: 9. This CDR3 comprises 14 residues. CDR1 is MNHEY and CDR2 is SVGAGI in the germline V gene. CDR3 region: CASGYLTGGYGYTF. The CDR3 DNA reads TGTGCCAGCGGATACCTGACAGGGGGTTATGGCTACACCTTC.